This T cell receptor beta chain was documented in a study of T cells in Graves' hyperthyroidism and ophthalmopathy. This clonotype was seen a few times. Clinical symptoms, serum thyroxine, TRAb, thyroid ultrasound and orbital computed tomography established diagnosis. The CDR3 regions of TCR beta were amplified from RNA transcripts. TCR CDR3 regions were first amplified by RT-PCR with HTBI primers. TCRdb called the multiplex PCR reads again in MiXCR, with one record for every CDR3 protein. The data show 350,000 to 400,000 distinct CDR3 sequences, 15% seen once. The germline gives CDR1 SGHRS, CDR2 YFSETQ. This CDR3 is built from 13 residues. V lost 6 bases and J 6 bases, leaving 14 bases between the germline ends.

This rearrangement joins TRBV5-1 to TRBJ2-3, with D possibly being TRBD1 (7 bases). The sequence was collected from a woman younger than 45 with Graves' hyperthyroidism. The sequenced sample consisted of blood. The CDR3 loop is CASTPTGRDTQYF. The CDR3 DNA is TGCGCCAGCACCCCGACAGGGAGGGATACGCAGTATTTT.